These 24 T cell receptor beta chains came from one sample sequenced in a study of cytomegalovirus exposure and HLA in healthy donors. Using immunoSEQ multiplex PCR, the repertoire was profiled, and TCRdb retains in-frame clones only, with some absent. The sample has roughly 260,000 clones, approximately 87% seen once. Material for sequencing was PBMCs. The receptor set was obtained from a man aged 18 to 30 in good health and CMV-seronegative.

V and J are TRBV25-1 and TRBJ2-2, with 7 bases that match TRBD2. Per germline, CDR1 MGHDK and CDR2 SYGVNS. This CDR3 comprises 16 residues. J gave up 5 bases and V 2 bases, and 8 bases lay outside the gene matches. The CDR3 loop reads CASSELAGEITGELFF. The CDR3 DNA follows: TGTGCCAGCAGTGAACTTGCGGGGGAGATAACCGGGGAGCTGTTTTTT.

The chain combines TRBV13 with TRBJ1-4; TRBD1 matches 7 bases. The germline V gene has CDR1 PRHDT and CDR2 FYEKMQ (reference sequence). V shed 5 bases, J shed 12 bases, and the junction held 9 bases outside the gene matches. The CDR3 sequence is 13 residues long. CDR3 nucleotide sequence: TGTGCCAGCAGCGGCCGACAGGGAGAGGAACTGTTTTTT. Translating gives CASSGRQGEELFF. The variable domain in full, completed from reference TRBV13 and TRBJ1-4, reads AAGVIQSPRHLIKEKRETATLKCYPIPRHDTVYWYQQGPGQDPQFLISFYEKMQSDKGSIPDRFSAQQFSDYHSELNMSSLELGDSALYFCASSGRQGEELFFGSGTQLSVL.

This clone appeared once. This chain uses TRBV28 with TRBJ1-1; 8 bases are a match to TRBD1. The J segment lost 9 bases and the V segment lost 1 base, leaving 16 bases of the junction unmatched. Germline V gene data show CDR1 as MDHEN and CDR2 as SYDVKM. The CDR3 contains 17 residues. DNA for the CDR3: TGTGCCAGCAGTTTATTTCTTGGGGAGGACAGGGTAGAGAAAGCTTTCTTT. It translates to CASSLFLGEDRVEKAFF.

The rearrangement links TRBV4-2 to TRBJ1-2; TRBD1 aligns across 7 bases. Trimming removed 4 bases from V and 9 bases from J; junction bases left unmatched: 11. Germline V gene lookup returns CDR1 LGHNA and CDR2 YNFKEQ. This CDR3 has 14 amino acids. CDR3: CASSPGGQGQRYTF. The CDR3 DNA reads TGTGCCAGCAGCCCAGGGGGGCAGGGGCAGCGCTACACCTTC.

In DNA, the CDR3 is TGCAGCTCAGATTCAGGGGGCGGGGTCACTGAAGCTTTCTTT. This gives the protein CSSDSGGGVTEAFF. The chain carries TRBV29-1 and TRBJ1-1, with 8 bases that match TRBD1. Trimming removed 8 bases from V and 4 bases from J; junction bases left unmatched: 12. Per the germline V gene, CDR1 is SQVTM and CDR2 is ANQGSEA. The CDR3 runs to 14 residues.

This chain connects TRBV7-2 to TRBJ2-2, with TRBD2 as a possible D gene (6 bases). Trimming removed 6 bases at V and 1 base at J, with 15 bases between. In germline, CDR1 is SGHTA, CDR2 FQGNSA. The CDR3 runs to 16 residues. For the CDR3, the DNA is TGTGCCAGCAGAAACTGGGGGGTAGGGAACACCGGGGAGCTGTTTTTT. Translating it yields CASRNWGVGNTGELFF.

The chain combines TRBV27 with TRBJ2-1; 7 bases map to TRBD2. CDR1 and CDR2 from the germline V gene are MNHEY and SMNVEV (reference sequence). The V gene end was trimmed by 5 bases and the J gene end by 8 bases; junction bases not matched to a gene: 6. The length of the CDR3 is 13 residues. CDR3 DNA: TGTGCCAGCAGTGTACTAGGGAGGGATGAGCAGTTCTTC. It codes for CASSVLGRDEQFF.

The chain combines TRBV4-3 with TRBJ2-3; tentative D call: TRBD1 (5 bases). Deletions cut 3 bases from V and 2 bases from J, with 9 bases between. The CDR3 length is 14 residues. CDR1 LGHNA and CDR2 YSLEER come from the germline V gene. The CDR3 DNA reads as TGCGCCAGCAGCCAGGAGACAGTCACAGATACGCAGTATTTT. Protein sequence: CASSQETVTDTQYF.

The gene calls are TRBV6-1 and TRBJ2-1, with D perhaps matching TRBD2 (5 bases). V lost 9 bases, J lost 6 bases, and 15 bases lay in between. Germline values: CDR1 MNHNS, CDR2 SASEGT. CDR3 size: 13 residues. CDR3 in DNA: TGTGCCAGTTCGTACGGAGGCAGCAATGAGCAGTTCTTC. Its translation is CASSYGGSNEQFF.

This clone was picked up a small number of times. This rearrangement joins TRBV5-1 to TRBJ2-5, with 10 bases that match TRBD2. Germline V gene sequence: CDR1 SGHRS, CDR2 YFSETQ. CDR3 length: 15 residues. The V gene end was trimmed by 4 bases and the J gene end by 7 bases; junction bases not matched to a gene: 10. This chain's CDR3 is CASSVGGGLAATQYF. In nucleotides, the CDR3 is TGCGCCAGCAGCGTGGGGGGTGGACTAGCGGCGACCCAGTACTTC.

Concerning this clone itself: Distinct nucleotide sequences in the sample also encode this CDR3. The chain links TRBV28 to TRBJ1-5; no clear D gene. This CDR3 spans 14 amino acids. CDR1 and CDR2 (germline): MDHEN, SYDVKM. The ends were cut back, 6 bases at V and 1 base at J, with 10 bases in the middle. CDR3 in amino acids: CASRSGMSNQPQHF. The CDR3 nucleotides read TGTGCCAGCAGGTCGGGGATGAGCAATCAGCCCCAGCATTTT.

J is TRBJ2-5 and V is TRBV5-4; D might be TRBD2 (7 bases). The germline CDR1 and CDR2 sequences are SGHNT and YYREEE (reference sequence). This CDR3 region has 14 residues. V was shortened by 2 bases and J by 4 bases, with 12 bases between the two germline ends. CDR3 bases: TGTGCCAGCAGCTTCTCAGGGGAGGGAGAGACCCAGTACTTC. It yields the protein CASSFSGEGETQYF.

The chain joins TRBV28 to TRBJ2-7; 11 bases are a match to TRBD1. Unmatched junction bases numbered 5, after V lost 6 bases and J lost 7 bases. The germline CDR1 and CDR2 sequences are MDHEN and SYDVKM. The CDR3 runs 13 residues. CDR3 nucleotides: TGTGCCAGCAGGGACAGGGGGCGACGGGAGCAGTACTTC. Protein: CASRDRGRREQYF.

The J gene is TRBJ2-2, the V gene TRBV5-1; possible D gene TRBD1, 5 bases. Trimming shortened V by 6 bases and J by 1 base, and 10 bases separated the two germline ends. This CDR3 contains 14 residues. The germline gives CDR1 SGHRS, CDR2 YFSETQ. The CDR3, as DNA: TGCGCCAGCAATCTCCAGGGGAACACCGGGGAGCTGTTTTTT. It encodes CASNLQGNTGELFF.

The chain employs TRBV9 and TRBJ2-7, with TRBD2 matching over 10 bases. CDR3 length equals 16 residues. The germline V gene has CDR1 SGDLS and CDR2 YYNGEE. The junction had 11 bases not matched to a gene; V was cut back by 3 bases and J by 5 bases. CDR3 residues: CASSAKRGGDAHEQYF. Here the CDR3 DNA reads TGTGCCAGCAGCGCAAAGCGGGGGGGCGACGCCCACGAGCAGTACTTC.

The gene calls are TRBV4-1 and TRBJ1-2, with D perhaps matching TRBD1 (6 bases). The CDR3 loop spans 16 amino acids. Germline CDR1 reads MGHRA; CDR2 reads YSYEKL. Trimming took 1 base from V and 4 from J, leaving 16 bases between them. The chain's CDR3 is CASSQGGGLPPYGYTF. CDR3 DNA sequence: TGCGCCAGCAGCCAAGGGGGGGGCCTTCCTCCCTATGGCTACACCTTC.

This chain uses TRBV19 with TRBJ1-2; D is perhaps TRBD1 (6 bases). Germline V gene sequence: CDR1 LNHDA, CDR2 SQIVND (reference sequence). V lost 6 bases and J 5 bases, leaving 16 bases between the germline ends. The CDR3 loop spans 14 amino acids. This CDR3 reads CASRPAGEMYGYTF. The CDR3 bases are TGTGCCAGTAGGCCAGCAGGGGAGATGTATGGCTACACCTTC.

J is TRBJ2-7 and V is TRBV7-2; tentatively, D is TRBD2 (6 bases). Trimming took off 1 base at V and 2 bases at J, with 12 bases between the two ends. CDR3 length equals 15 residues. Germline V lookup: CDR1 SGHTA, CDR2 FQGNSA. The CDR3 spells CASSLGTSRTYEQYF. The DNA for the CDR3 is TGTGCCAGCAGCTTAGGTACTAGCCGTACCTACGAGCAGTACTTC.

The J gene is TRBJ2-5, the V gene TRBV4-1; tentative D call: TRBD2 (7 bases). The germline V and J ends were trimmed by 3 bases and 7 bases, with 18 bases remaining between them. Per the germline V gene, CDR1 is MGHRA and CDR2 is YSYEKL. The CDR3 loop spans 15 amino acids. The CDR3 region has the DNA TGCGCCAGCAGCCATGCGGGAAGGGGGAGGGTGACCCAGTACTTC. This gives the protein CASSHAGRGRVTQYF.

CDR3 loop: CASGRDFTDTQYF. In DNA form, the CDR3 reads TGTGCCAGCGGTCGGGACTTCACAGATACGCAGTATTTT. The chain has TRBV2 and TRBJ2-3; the D gene is possibly TRBD2 (6 bases). This CDR3 spans 13 amino acids. The V end lost 8 bases, the J end lost 2 bases, and 11 bases lay between the germline ends. Germline loops: CDR1 SNHLY, CDR2 FYNNEI.

The genes are TRBV28 and TRBJ1-1, with TRBD1 identical over 11 bases. The CDR3 is 16 amino acids. Trimming cost V 6 bases and J 4 bases; bases outside gene matches: 10. Germline CDR1 reads MDHEN; CDR2 reads SYDVKM. The CDR3 protein is CASSFGTGGRSTEAFF. The CDR3 DNA sequence: TGTGCCAGCAGCTTCGGGACAGGGGGAAGGAGCACTGAAGCTTTCTTT.

The CDR3 bases are TGCGCCAGCACACCCTCTGAGGGAGGACGTCGCGAGCAGTACTTC. Its translation is CASTPSEGGRREQYF. V gene TRBV5-1 combines with J gene TRBJ2-7, with D tentatively TRBD2 (6 bases). V lost 6 bases, J lost 6 bases, and 22 bases lay in between. The CDR3 has 15 amino acids. Germline-derived CDR1 and CDR2 are SGHRS and YFSETQ.

The rearrangement uses TRBV4-2 and TRBJ2-3; D not certain. This CDR3 region has 12 residues. CDR1 is LGHNA and CDR2 is YNFKEQ in the germline V gene. V gave up 0 bases and J gave up 6 bases, with 4 bases separating them. The CDR3 region has the DNA TGTGCCAGCAGCCAAGACTTCGATACGCAGTATTTT. Residues: CASSQDFDTQYF.

The gene calls are TRBV6-1 and TRBJ2-7, with 7 nucleotides matching TRBD1. Per the germline V gene, CDR1 is MNHNS and CDR2 is SASEGT. The CDR3 consists of 14 residues. The V gene end was trimmed by 5 bases and the J gene end by 2 bases; junction bases not matched to a gene: 6. Written as DNA, the CDR3 is TGTGCCAGCAGTACCCGACAGGGACCCTACGAGCAGTACTTC. Translated: CASSTRQGPYEQYF.